This record looks at one T cell receptor (beta chain) sequence and its context. Produced via immunoSEQ multiplex PCR; TCRdb's table is partial and in-frame only. The data show about 62,000 clones, roughly 88% seen once. This record comes from a study of blood T cell repertoires in COVID-19. Study-level background: Acute and convalescent COVID-19 specimens originated in the United States, Italy and Spain. T cells, B-cell-depleted T cells, or PBMCs supplied cDNA or gDNA.

Deletions cut 1 base from V and 11 bases from J, with 26 bases between. This CDR3 region has 17 residues. CDR1 is LGHDT and CDR2 is YNNKEL in the germline V gene (reference sequence). The receptor was derived from an elderly woman with acute or convalescent COVID-19. The source material was peripheral blood. V and J are TRBV3-1 (or the pseudogene TRBV3-2) and TRBJ1-1; D gene unclear. The CDR3 bases are TGTGCCAGCAGCCAAGTGGGTGGGCCACACCCCTTTAAGCGGGCTTTCTTT. Its translation: CASSQVGGPHPFKRAFF.